The 2 T cell receptor beta chains below were found in one sample sequenced in a study of cytomegalovirus exposure and HLA in healthy donors. The PCR ran on 60 Vbeta and 13 Jbeta primers. TCRdb keeps only in-frame clones here, not all; method: immunoSEQ multiplex PCR. The sample contains 300,000 or so clones, around four fifths of which appear only once. Material: PBMCs. These receptors all stem from a woman between 40 and 50 years old in good health and CMV-seropositive.

The CDR3 nucleotides read TGTGCCAGCAGCTCCCGCGCAGGGGGCGAAGGTTATGGCTACACCTTC. Translation: CASSSRAGGEGYGYTF. This chain links TRBV9 with TRBJ1-2; 8 bases are a match to TRBD1. The CDR3 runs to 16 residues. In germline, CDR1 is SGDLS, CDR2 YYNGEE. The V and J ends lost 4 bases and 5 bases, in that order; junction bases with no gene match: 13.

The rearrangement uses TRBV6-6 and TRBJ1-1; D gene ambiguous. CDR1 MNHNY and CDR2 SVGAGI come from the germline V gene (reference sequence). This CDR3 contains 15 residues. V was pared by 0 bases and J by 4 bases, with 12 bases between. This CDR3 is CASSYSEGGVTEAFF. The CDR3 bases are TGTGCCAGCAGTTACTCTGAGGGCGGGGTCACTGAAGCTTTCTTT.